This T cell receptor (beta chain) was captured by sequencing in a study of blood T cell repertoires in COVID-19 (dated by TCRdb to 2018 to 2020). About the investigation overall: Collaborator samples came from the United States, Italy and Spain and covered acute and convalescent phases of COVID-19. The prospective study material was composed of cDNA or gDNA derived from T cells, B-cell-depleted T cells, or PBMCs. Subjects who had been exposed to COVID-19, were actively infected with it, or had recovered from it provided the deeply sampled blood TCRbeta repertoires that made up the dataset. A freely available public database, intended as a resource for researchers studying the immune response to SARS-CoV-2, is where the repertoires were released. The samples were drawn from two sources: the first 160 participants of the ongoing ImmuneRACE study, and about 1,300 subjects contributed by 6 global collaborators. The sample metadata nearly always contained a de-identified subject ID, COVID-19 status, age in years and sex. Where available, HLA class I and class II types were obtained from metadata supplied by the sample provider rather than from assay-based typing.

The germline V gene sets CDR1 to MGHDK and CDR2 to SYGVNS. There are 13 amino acids in the CDR3, from cysteine to phenylalanine inclusive. The retained sequence is limited to the CDR3, 39 bases, with the frame set at the first base. After removal of 3 bases from V and 2 bases from J, the junction retains 1 base not matched to a gene. Collaborating institutions collected whole blood in K2EDTA tubes following their own protocols. For TCRbeta analysis, collaborators shipped samples as frozen whole blood, isolated PBMCs, or DNA extracted from either of those sample types. General findings and caveats noted by the study authors: How much clinical and demographic metadata was included differed by source and by participant, and the metadata was provided uncurated.

TCRbeta CDR3 regions were amplified from genomic DNA by means of the immunoSEQ Assay, a bias-controlled multiplex PCR. The original methods were these. The number of nucleated cells in each sample was estimated by amplification of reference gene primers within the assay. Sequence reads were collapsed and filtered to measure the absolute abundance of every unique TCRbeta CDR3 rearrangement. For each sample, productive Simpson clonality was calculated as the square root of Simpson's diversity index across productive rearrangements. The table comes from immuneACCESS by way of TCRdb, which keeps in-frame sequences with V and J called. Part of the clones is missing from these tables; in studies checked, under half for an unresolved V gene and the rest for unknown reasons. V and J calls and clone size are copied from that table; D and trimming were computed from the DNA. The sample table shows about 100,000 clones, and over 75% are seen once. The ten largest clones capture under 3% of the sample.

Only a few counts were recorded for this clone. Its specific antigen is unknown. Base-call qualities are not available, and no considerably larger clone is one nucleotide away. The receptor chain draws on TRBV25-1 and TRBJ2-7, with 7 bases in between that match TRBD1. Source material: peripheral blood. The receptor was derived from a human donor in a cohort sampled during active COVID-19. The CDR3 reads CASSDGTAYEQYF. The DNA sequence follows: TGTGCCAGCAGTGACGGGACAGCCTACGAGCAGTACTTC.